This is a list of T cell receptor beta chains from one sample in a study of shared clonotypes between healthy human individuals. Clones were read by immunoSEQ multiplex PCR, and TCRdb kept only the in-frame ones, dropping some. The table shows approximately 600,000 clones, with 90% to 95% occurring only once. The sequenced sample was naive CD8+ T cells sorted from blood. The receptors were sampled from a woman between 25 and 40 years old in good health. Each CDR3 is given with its conserved first and last residue. D genes are given only for firm matches. Size is stated for part of the rows, as once, few or many counts, or as a class when the clone is expanded.

NA 15 NA TRBJ2-7 TRBV15 TGTGCCACCAGTGAAGACAGCACGATTTCCTACGAGCAGTACTTC CATSEDSTISYEQYF
TRBD1 15 once TRBJ2-7 TRBV9 TGTGCCAGCAGCGTAGGCAGGACAGGCATCTACGAGCAGTACTTC CASSVGRTGIYEQYF
TRBD2 17 NA TRBJ2-3 TRBV11-2 TGTGCCAGCAGCGGACTGTTAGGGACTACGGGGGCAGATACGCAGTATTTT CASSGLLGTTGADTQYF
TRBD1 16 NA TRBJ2-7 TRBV7-9 TGTGCCAGCAGTATATCCTCGACAGGGACCTCCTACGAGCAGTACTTC CASSISSTGTSYEQYF
NA 15 NA TRBJ1-2 TRBV4-1 TGCGCCAGCAGCCAAGATCGCCGGGGGAATAATGGCTACACCTTC CASSQDRRGNNGYTF
TRBD1 14 once TRBJ2-7 TRBV7-9 TGTGCCAGCAGCTTCGGACAGGGAGGTTACGAGCAGTACTTC CASSFGQGGYEQYF
TRBD2 18 NA TRBJ2-5 TRBV11-2 TGTGCCAGCAGCTTAGAGCCCCCGGGACTAGCGGGATCGGGGACCCAGTACTTC CASSLEPPGLAGSGTQYF
NA 14 NA TRBJ2-7 TRBV11-2 TGTGCCAGCAGCTTTGGGGTGGTGGGATACGAGCAGTACTTC CASSFGVVGYEQYF
NA 13 NA TRBJ2-1 TRBV5-6 TGTGCCAGCAGCCGGACAGCCTACAATGAGCAGTTCTTC CASSRTAYNEQFF
NA 14 NA TRBJ2-3 TRBV6-7 TGTGCCAGCAGTTACGGGGTTAGGACAGATACGCAGTATTTT CASSYGVRTDTQYF
NA 14 NA TRBJ2-1 TRBV6-1 TGTGCCAGCAGGGAGACTTTCTCCTACAATGAGCAGTTCTTC CASRETFSYNEQFF
NA 14 NA TRBJ2-7 TRBV7-6 TGTGCCAGCAGCTTAGATGGAAGACATGGCGAGCAGTACTTC CASSLDGRHGEQYF
TRBD2 16 NA TRBJ2-5 TRBV7-9 TGTGCCAGCAGCTTACCCCGGGGGGGCGGCCAAGAGACCCAGTACTTC CASSLPRGGGQETQYF
TRBD1 15 NA TRBJ2-1 TRBV28 TGTGCCAGCAGTTTAGAGGGGGCAGGTAACTATGAGCAGTTCTTC CASSLEGAGNYEQFF
NA 15 NA TRBJ2-1 TRBV11-2 TGTGCCAGCAGCACCGGGAGAGGTTCCTACAATGAGCAGTTCTTC CASSTGRGSYNEQFF
NA 16 NA TRBJ2-1 TRBV28 TGTGCCAGCCATCTGGCAGGGGCAGGGCGATACAATGAGCAGTTCTTC CASHLAGAGRYNEQFF
TRBD2 16 NA TRBJ2-7 TRBV28 TGTGCCAGCAGTAACCCATTGACTAGCGGGAGGTTCGAGCAGTACTTC CASSNPLTSGRFEQYF
NA 18 NA TRBJ1-1 TRBV15 TGTGCCACCAGCAGAGATGTGGGTTTCGGCAGGGTGGACACTGAAGCTTTCTTT CATSRDVGFGRVDTEAFF
NA 12 NA TRBJ1-1 TRBV6-6 TGTGCCAGCAGTTATCCGGGACATGAAGCTTTCTTT CASSYPGHEAFF
NA 14 NA TRBJ1-3 TRBV7-6 TGTGCCAGCAGCTTAGCCGTAGGGGCCCAGGGGTTATATTTT CASSLAVGAQGLYF
NA 14 NA TRBJ1-3 TRBV6-1 TGTGCCAGCAGTGTCTTGGGGTCAGGAAACACCATATATTTT CASSVLGSGNTIYF
TRBD2 14 NA TRBJ2-1 TRBV30 TGTGCCTGGAGTTTCCCGGGGGGCTACAATGAGCAGTTCTTC CAWSFPGGYNEQFF
NA 17 NA TRBJ2-1 TRBV27 TGTGCCAGCAGTTTCTTCCTAGCGACGAGCTCCTACAATGAGCAGTTCTTC CASSFFLATSSYNEQFF
NA 17 NA TRBJ2-7 TRBV29-1 TGCAGCGCCATATGGGCCTCGAACCTAGCGAACAACTACGAGCAGTACTTC CSAIWASNLANNYEQYF
NA 14 NA TRBJ2-2 TRBV6-5 TGTGCCAGCAGTTACTCGAAATACACCGGGGAGCTGTTTTTT CASSYSKYTGELFF
TRBD1 16 NA TRBJ2-7 TRBV6-5 TGTGCCAGCAGTTATTCCCCCGGCAGGGGGTCAGAAGAGCAGTACTTC CASSYSPGRGSEEQYF
NA 16 NA TRBJ1-5 TRBV19 TGTGCCAGTAGTATAATCTGGGGGGGAGGCAATCAGCCCCAGCATTTT CASSIIWGGGNQPQHF
TRBD1 15 NA TRBJ2-5 TRBV10-3 TGTGCCATCAGTGGGACAGGGGAAGGTCAAGAGACCCAGTACTTC CAISGTGEGQETQYF
NA 14 NA TRBJ2-6 TRBV10-3 TGTGCCATCAGTGAGCATACTGGGGCCAACGTCCTGACTTTC CAISEHTGANVLTF
NA 14 NA TRBJ2-7 TRBV6-6 TGTGCCAGCAGTTACTCGGGGGGCAGCTACGAGCAGTACTTC CASSYSGGSYEQYF
TRBD2 14 NA TRBJ2-7 TRBV28 TGTGCCAGCAGGCTAGGATCTAGCGGTAGCGAGCAGTACTTC CASRLGSSGSEQYF
TRBD1 16 NA TRBJ1-1 TRBV5-1 TGCGCCAGCAGCTTGGCTAGGGACAGCATGAACACTGAAGCTTTCTTT CASSLARDSMNTEAFF
NA 13 NA TRBJ1-1 TRBV7-7 TGTGCCAGCAGCTTAAAGGTGGGCACTGAAGCTTTCTTT CASSLKVGTEAFF
NA 15 NA TRBJ2-1 TRBV5-4 TGTGCCAGCAGCTTTCGAACAGAGTCCTACAATGAGCAGTTCTTC CASSFRTESYNEQFF
NA 12 NA TRBJ2-7 TRBV10-2 TGCGCCAGCAGTGAGGACACCCCCGAGCAGTACTTC CASSEDTPEQYF
TRBD1 14 NA TRBJ2-5 TRBV27 TGTGCCAGCAGCCCGACAGGGATCCAAGAGACCCAGTACTTC CASSPTGIQETQYF
TRBD1 14 NA TRBJ1-6 TRBV30 TGTGCCTGGAGTCAGGGGGACACAAATTCACCCCTCCACTTT CAWSQGDTNSPLHF